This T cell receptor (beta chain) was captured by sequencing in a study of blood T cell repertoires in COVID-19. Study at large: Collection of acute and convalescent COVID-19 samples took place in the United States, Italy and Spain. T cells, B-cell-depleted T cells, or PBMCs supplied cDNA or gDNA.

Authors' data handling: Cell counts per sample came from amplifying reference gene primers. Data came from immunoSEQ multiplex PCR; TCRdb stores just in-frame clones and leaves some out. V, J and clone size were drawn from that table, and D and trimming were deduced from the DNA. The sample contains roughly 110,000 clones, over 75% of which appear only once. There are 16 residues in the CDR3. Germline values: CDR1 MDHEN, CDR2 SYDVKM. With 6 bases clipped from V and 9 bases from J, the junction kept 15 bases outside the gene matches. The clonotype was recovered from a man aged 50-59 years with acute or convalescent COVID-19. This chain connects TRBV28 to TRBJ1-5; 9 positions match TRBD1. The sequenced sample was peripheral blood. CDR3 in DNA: TGTGCCAGCAGCCCGCTTGACAGGGGGGGCTTAGGGCCCCAGCATTTT. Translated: CASSPLDRGGLGPQHF. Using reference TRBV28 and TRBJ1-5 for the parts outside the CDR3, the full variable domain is DVKVTQSSRYLVKRTGEKVFLECVQDMDHENMFWYRQDPGLGLRLIYFSYDVKMKEKGDIPEGYSVSREKKERFSLILESASTNQTSMYLCASSPLDRGGLGPQHFGDGTRLSIL.